This TCR beta chain was retrieved from a study of blood T cell repertoires in COVID-19. Overall study context: Spain, Italy and the United States supplied samples that represented acute and convalescent COVID-19.

Generated by immunoSEQ multiplex PCR, the TCRdb table keeps only in-frame clones and is missing some. The sample lists about 85,000 clones; roughly 85% were seen once. Germline CDR1 and CDR2: SGHRS and YFSETQ. This CDR3 is 17 amino acids long. V lost 2 bases and J lost 6; bases outside the gene matches: 14. The chain employs TRBV5-1 and TRBJ1-2, with 9 bases identical to TRBD1. Sequencing input: peripheral blood. The TCR was taken from a man between 60 and 75 years old with acute or convalescent COVID-19. The CDR3 DNA follows: TGCGCCAGCAGCTTTAATTCGGGACAGGGATTTGGAAATGGCTACACCTTC. It is translated as CASSFNSGQGFGNGYTF.